This T cell receptor beta chain was sequenced in a study of blood T cell repertoires in COVID-19. Study in general: Sites in the United States, Italy and Spain provided acute and convalescent COVID-19 samples.

V shed 2 bases, J shed 1 base, and the junction held 6 bases outside the gene matches. Germline lookup yields CDR1 SGHNT and CDR2 YYREEE (reference sequence). This CDR3 has 17 residues. Per the study methods: Reference gene primer amplification in the assay estimated nucleated cell counts. Sequenced by immunoSEQ multiplex PCR; TCRdb stores in-frame clones only, minus some. V and J calls and clone size come straight from that table; D and trimming were deduced from the DNA. The table includes 160,000 or so clones, 80% to 90% detected once. The V call is TRBV5-4, the J call TRBJ2-3; 11 bases fit TRBD2. This TCR came from a woman aged 55-70 years who had recovered from COVID-19. Sequenced material: peripheral blood. The CDR3 protein is CASSLDPSGGRTDTQYF. As DNA, the CDR3 is TGTGCCAGCAGCTTAGACCCTAGCGGGGGGCGCACAGATACGCAGTATTTT.